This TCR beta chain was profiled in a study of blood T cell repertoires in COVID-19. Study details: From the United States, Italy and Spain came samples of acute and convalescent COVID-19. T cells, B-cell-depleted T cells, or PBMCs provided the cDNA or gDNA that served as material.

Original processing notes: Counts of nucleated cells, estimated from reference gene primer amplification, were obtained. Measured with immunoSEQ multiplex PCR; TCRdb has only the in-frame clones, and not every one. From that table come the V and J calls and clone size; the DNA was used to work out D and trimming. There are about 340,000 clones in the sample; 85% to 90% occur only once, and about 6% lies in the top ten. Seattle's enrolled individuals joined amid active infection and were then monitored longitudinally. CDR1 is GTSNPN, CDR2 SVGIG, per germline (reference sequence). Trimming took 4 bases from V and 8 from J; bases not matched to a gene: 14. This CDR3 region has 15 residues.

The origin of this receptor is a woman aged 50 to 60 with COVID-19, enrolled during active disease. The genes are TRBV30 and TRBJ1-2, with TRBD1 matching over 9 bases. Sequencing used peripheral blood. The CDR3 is CAWKRDRAEVRGYTF. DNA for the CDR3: TGTGCCTGGAAAAGGGACAGGGCGGAGGTGCGGGGCTACACCTTC.